This T cell receptor (beta chain) was recorded in a study of T cell responses to AZD1222 COVID-19 vaccine. Method: immunoSEQ multiplex PCR; TCRdb's copy keeps in-frame clones and lacks some. The table records about 140,000 clones, approximately 89% of them present only once. Germline CDR1 and CDR2: MNHEY and SVGEGT. Germline trimming cut 5 bases from V and 3 bases from J; bases unmatched to any gene: 6. This CDR3 spans 16 amino acids. The clonotype was recovered from an adult who received the AZD1222 COVID-19 vaccine. This chain uses TRBV6-2 or TRBV6-3 with TRBJ2-1; 11 nucleotides agree with TRBD2. The input for sequencing was peripheral blood, taken 28 days after the second AZD1222 dose. CDR3 in amino acids: CASSGGTSGYYNEQFF. CDR3 bases: TGTGCCAGCAGTGGGGGGACTAGCGGCTACTACAATGAGCAGTTCTTC.